These T cell receptor beta chains were read from a single sample in a study of blood T cell repertoires in COVID-19. Sequencing used immunoSEQ multiplex PCR; TCRdb keeps in-frame clones, though not all of them. The profile covers some 60,000 clones, with 84% appearing a single time and 8% to 10% taken by the ten largest. The sample was peripheral blood. The receptors stem from a man aged 80 or over with COVID-19, enrolled during active disease. CDR3s include the opening cysteine and the closing phenylalanine or tryptophan. Each record gives: V gene, D gene, J gene, CDR3 protein. A D gene is named only where the DNA matches it firmly.

TRBV12-5	TRBD1	TRBJ1-1	CASGWDRQGATEAFF
TRBV6-2/TRBV6-3	NA	TRBJ1-2	CASSLRTYGYTF
TRBV2	NA	TRBJ2-2	CASNPDTGELFF
TRBV18	NA	TRBJ1-1	CASSPGGGQDTEAFF
TRBV27	NA	TRBJ1-4	CASSSARSSEKLFF
TRBV6-5	NA	TRBJ1-3	CASAPSRDSGNTIYF
TRBV3-1/TRBV3-2	NA	TRBJ1-5	CASSPGGSKGPQHF
TRBV30	NA	TRBJ1-1	CAWRRIDRRNTEAFF
TRBV5-1	NA	TRBJ1-2	CASSLEQPRYGYTF
TRBV7-3	TRBD1	TRBJ2-1	CASSTGQGGNEQFF
TRBV6-5	NA	TRBJ1-1	CASSYSREHSTEAFF
TRBV5-6	TRBD2	TRBJ2-3	CASSPLGGGPTDTQYF
TRBV27	NA	TRBJ1-1	CASRFLQGTEAFF
TRBV13	NA	TRBJ1-3	CASSPQTHSGNTIYF
TRBV19	NA	TRBJ1-5	CASSTPGTYSNQPQHF
TRBV7-9	NA	TRBJ1-2	CASSLVSFKVGAYTF
TRBV11-2	TRBD2	TRBJ2-7	CASSRTPSGGHEQYF
TRBV6-5	NA	TRBJ2-7	CASSRLGSAYEQYF
TRBV11-2	TRBD1	TRBJ2-7	CASSLQGANSYEQYF
TRBV28	TRBD1	TRBJ1-1	CASSSPSGGTGGRNTEAFF
TRBV29-1	TRBD1	TRBJ1-1	CSVTGVEGRNTEAFF
TRBV5-4	TRBD2	TRBJ2-5	CASSLGLAGQETQYF
TRBV3-1/TRBV3-2	TRBD1	TRBJ1-2	CASSQYDRGPIYGYTF
TRBV11-2	TRBD1	TRBJ1-4	CASSLEGGFTEKLFF
TRBV5-1	NA	TRBJ1-1	CASSLGVGPGTEAFF
TRBV25-1	NA	TRBJ1-2	CASSESKAGGVGYTF
TRBV28	NA	TRBJ1-2	CASSLGTARVANYGYTF
TRBV15	NA	TRBJ1-5	CATRDRSNQPQHF
TRBV19	NA	TRBJ1-2	CASSHLPLTTINYGYTF
TRBV19	TRBD2	TRBJ2-1	CASRNLAGVYEQFF
TRBV14	NA	TRBJ1-2	CASSQEQGRRGGYTF
TRBV24-1	NA	TRBJ2-3	CATEDSLTDTQYF
TRBV7-9	TRBD1	TRBJ2-7	CASSLREGTEGNEQYF
TRBV9	NA	TRBJ1-1	CASSSRVEGTEAFF
TRBV11-2	TRBD1	TRBJ1-5	CASSVTGGSGQPQHF
TRBV12-2	NA	TRBJ1-5	CASRHIMDRDCNQPQHF
TRBV9	TRBD1	TRBJ1-1	CASTLTGMNTEAFF
TRBV5-6	TRBD1	TRBJ1-1	CASSLGQGATEAFF
TRBV30	NA	TRBJ2-1	CAWSELTGEQFF
TRBV5-1	NA	TRBJ2-5	CASSRGAASQETQYF
TRBV10-3	NA	TRBJ2-2	CAITSGNTGELFF
TRBV14	TRBD1	TRBJ1-3	CASQGQGTGNTIYF